The T cell receptor beta chain under discussion was sequenced for a study of Ad26.COV2.S vaccination and SARS-CoV-2 variants. Study-level points and caveats: Individuals receiving vaccine had higher spike-specific TCR breadth than placebo recipients did. Once vaccination had occurred, spike-specific CD8+ and CD4+ T cell responses reportedly showed substantial breadth.

The CDR3 is made up of 16 amino acids. Per the germline V gene, CDR1 is LNHDA and CDR2 is SQIVND (reference sequence). Unmatched junction bases numbered 13, after V lost 3 bases and J lost 8 bases. Treatment: around 19 received Ad26.COV2.S at low or high dose, single or two shots; about 5 received placebo; per-sample allocation not given. Day 63 after the first vaccine or placebo injection was the time point for sampling. The vaccine antigen was prefusion-stabilized Wuhan SARS-CoV-2 spike. To note about this clone: Its specificity is unknown.

Produced via immunoSEQ multiplex PCR; TCRdb's table is partial and in-frame only. The sample shows approximately 480,000 clones, approximately 88% of them seen only once. The V gene is TRBV19, the J gene TRBJ2-1, with TRBD2 identical over 7 bases. The TCR comes from a person between 18 and 59 years old who received the Ad26.COV2.S COVID-19 vaccine or a placebo. The sample was peripheral blood, taken in a trial of Ad26.COV2.S vaccine versus placebo. The CDR3 region is CASSILGGPGMDEQFF. CDR3 in DNA: TGTGCCAGTAGTATTTTGGGAGGGCCTGGAATGGATGAGCAGTTCTTC. The full variable domain, with the rest looked up from reference TRBV19 and TRBJ2-1, is DGGITQSPKYLFRKEGQNVTLSCEQNLNHDAMYWYRQDPGQGLRLIYYSQIVNDFQKGDIAEGYSVSREKKESFPLTVTSAQKNPTAFYLCASSILGGPGMDEQFFGPGTRLTVL.